This is a list of T cell receptor beta chains from one sample in a study of control samples from healthy donors and cancer patients. Generated by immunoSEQ multiplex PCR, the TCRdb table keeps only in-frame clones and is missing some. The sample gives 120,000 or so clones, about 90% of which show up once; 1.5% to 2% is in the top ten. The specimen was blood. These receptors were collected from a man aged 18 to 29 in good health. CDR3s include the opening cysteine and the closing phenylalanine or tryptophan. A D gene is named only where the DNA matches it firmly. The size entry is marked missing in some rows and otherwise reads once, few, many or a size class.

v_gene	j_gene	abundance	d_gene	CDR3aa	CDR3nt
TRBV9	TRBJ1-4	.	.	CASSPRSGITNEKLFF	TGTGCCAGCAGCCCGCGGTCGGGCATAACTAATGAAAAACTGTTTTTT
TRBV18	TRBJ2-1	.	.	CASSPSSPAYNEQFF	TGTGCCAGCTCACCAAGCTCTCCGGCCTACAATGAGCAGTTCTTC
TRBV11-3	TRBJ2-5	.	.	CASSFLLGGAETQYF	TGTGCCAGCAGCTTTCTCTTGGGGGGGGCGGAGACCCAGTACTTC
TRBV5-6	TRBJ2-1	.	.	CASSLEGEQFF	TGTGCCAGCAGCTTGGAAGGTGAGCAGTTCTTC
TRBV4-1	TRBJ2-7	.	TRBD2	CASSPFLPPSSGRYEQYF	TGCGCCAGCAGCCCCTTCCTGCCCCCCTCTAGCGGGAGGTACGAGCAGTACTTC
TRBV5-1	TRBJ2-1	.	.	CASTHGVGNEQFF	TGCGCCAGCACGCATGGTGTGGGTAATGAGCAGTTCTTC
TRBV15	TRBJ2-7	.	.	CATSRDSKGSAEQYF	TGTGCCACCAGCAGAGATTCGAAGGGGTCGGCCGAGCAGTACTTC
TRBV6-2/TRBV6-3	TRBJ1-4	.	TRBD1	CASSDENPGQHNEKLFF	TGTGCCAGCAGCGATGAAAACCCGGGACAGCATAATGAAAAACTGTTTTTT
TRBV5-1	TRBJ2-7	.	.	CASSLTTAGTNYEQYF	TGCGCCAGCAGCCTGACAACCGCCGGGACCAACTACGAGCAGTACTTC
TRBV2	TRBJ1-2	few	TRBD1	CATGQGGGYTF	TGTGCCACAGGACAGGGAGGTGGCTACACCTTC
TRBV7-6	TRBJ2-5	.	.	CASSLVLAPTETQYF	TGTGCCAGCAGCTTAGTCCTCGCACCCACGGAGACCCAGTACTTC
TRBV2	TRBJ2-2	many	TRBD1	CASRETGADTGELFF	TGTGCCAGCAGGGAGACAGGGGCCGACACCGGGGAGCTGTTTTTT
TRBV7-2	TRBJ2-1	.	TRBD2	CASSPRGLAYDNEQFF	TGTGCCAGCAGCCCCCGGGGACTAGCATATGACAATGAGCAGTTCTTC
TRBV29-1	TRBJ2-2	.	.	CSVVQGSNTGELFF	TGCAGCGTGGTACAGGGCTCGAACACCGGGGAGCTGTTTTTT
TRBV6-6	TRBJ1-2	medium-sized	.	CATTGQAGNYGYTF	TGTGCCACCACCGGGCAGGCAGGGAACTATGGCTACACCTTC
TRBV27	TRBJ1-5	few	.	CASSLRGFNQPQHF	TGTGCCAGCAGTTTAAGGGGATTCAATCAGCCCCAGCATTTT
TRBV27	TRBJ1-1	once	.	CASITTGTPNTEAFF	TGTGCCAGCATTACGACCGGGACACCGAACACTGAAGCTTTCTTT
TRBV9	TRBJ2-7	.	.	CASSVATGEQYF	TGTGCCAGCAGCGTAGCGACAGGCGAGCAGTACTTC
TRBV7-2	TRBJ1-2	.	.	CASSLEGRSYGYTF	TGTGCCAGCAGCTTAGAGGGCAGGAGCTATGGCTACACCTTC
TRBV7-8	TRBJ1-5	.	TRBD1	CASSHGQGMGYGNQPQHF	TGTGCCAGCAGCCACGGACAGGGGATGGGTTACGGCAATCAGCCCCAGCATTTT
TRBV24-1	TRBJ1-5	.	TRBD1	CATSDSRRGTGGNQPQHF	TGTGCCACCAGTGATTCTCGCAGGGGGACAGGGGGCAATCAGCCCCAGCATTTT
TRBV28	TRBJ2-2	once	.	CASRKGGGGTGELFF	TGTGCCAGCAGAAAAGGGGGTGGCGGTACCGGGGAGCTGTTTTTT
TRBV10-3	TRBJ2-1	.	TRBD2	CAISESKASGSNEQFF	TGTGCCATCAGTGAGTCGAAGGCTAGCGGGAGCAATGAGCAGTTCTTC
TRBV3-1/TRBV3-2	TRBJ1-6	.	TRBD1	CASSPRTGENSPLHF	TGTGCCAGCAGCCCTAGGACAGGCGAAAATTCACCCCTCCACTTT
TRBV27	TRBJ2-1	once	TRBD2	CASSSGSSGTAYNEQFF	TGTGCCAGCAGTTCAGGATCTAGCGGCACGGCTTACAATGAGCAGTTCTTC
TRBV7-3	TRBJ1-1	.	.	CASSRGEGTEAFF	TGTGCCAGCAGCCGAGGGGAGGGGACTGAAGCTTTCTTT
TRBV6-5	TRBJ1-2	.	.	CASSYSNSRAGYTF	TGTGCCAGCAGTTACTCGAACTCAAGGGCCGGCTACACCTTC